This T cell receptor beta chain was observed in a study of blood T cell repertoires in COVID-19. Trimming took 4 bases from V and 3 from J; bases not matched to a gene: 1. The germline V gene has CDR1 WSHSY and CDR2 SAAADI. The CDR3 runs 13 residues. Here immunoSEQ multiplex PCR was the method, and the copy in TCRdb shows in-frame clones only, minus some. The profile shows some 75,000 clones, around 80% of them singletons. The V gene is TRBV10-2, the J gene TRBJ1-1, with 8 bases lining up with TRBD1. This receptor was obtained from a middle-aged man with COVID-19, enrolled during active disease. What was sequenced was peripheral blood. The CDR3 sequence is CASSGQGYTEAFF. CDR3 sequence (DNA): TGCGCCAGCAGTGGACAGGGGTACACTGAAGCTTTCTTT.